This TCR beta chain was sequenced for a study of T-cell memory formation after mild COVID-19. Regarding the study as a whole: Clones which contracted sat mainly in CM and EM if CD4+, and in EMRA if CD8+.

Researchers used 5'RACE with constant-segment primers to make TCR alpha and TCR beta cDNA libraries that carry sample barcodes and UMIs. TCRdb re-called the 5' RACE reads through MiXCR, storing one row per CDR3 protein. Among 300,000 to 400,000 distinct CDR3 sequences, approximately 15% were seen once, and the ten largest hold roughly a fifth. This clonotype was seen more than once but under ten times. The antigen is not known. The trim removed 3 bases at V and 6 bases at J, leaving 7 bases unmatched. The germline V gene has CDR1 LNHNV and CDR2 YYDKDF (reference sequence). CDR3 length: 15 amino acids.

This TCR derives from a young man who had mild COVID-19 (a few samples of this study predate the infection). Cell type and time point are not known. Sequenced sample: PBMCs or a T cell subset sorted from them (not recorded which). This chain joins TRBV15 and TRBJ1-5, with TRBD1 matching over 8 bases. The CDR3, as DNA: TGTGCCACCAGCAGGGACAGGGCAACGAGTCAGCCCCAGCATTTT. This encodes CATSRDRATSQPQHF.